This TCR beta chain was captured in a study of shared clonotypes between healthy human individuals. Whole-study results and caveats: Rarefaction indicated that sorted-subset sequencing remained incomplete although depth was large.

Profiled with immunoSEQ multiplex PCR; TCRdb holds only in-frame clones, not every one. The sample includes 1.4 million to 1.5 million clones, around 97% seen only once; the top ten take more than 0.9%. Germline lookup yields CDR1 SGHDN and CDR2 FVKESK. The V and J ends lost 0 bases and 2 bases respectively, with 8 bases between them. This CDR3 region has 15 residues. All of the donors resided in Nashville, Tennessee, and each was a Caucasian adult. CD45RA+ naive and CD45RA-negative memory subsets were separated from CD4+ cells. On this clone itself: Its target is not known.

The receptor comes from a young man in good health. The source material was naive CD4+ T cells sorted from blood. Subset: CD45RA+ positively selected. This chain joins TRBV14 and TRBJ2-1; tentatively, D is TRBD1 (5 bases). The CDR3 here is CASSQDSRAYNEQFF. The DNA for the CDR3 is TGTGCCAGCAGCCAAGACTCCAGGGCCTACAATGAGCAGTTCTTC. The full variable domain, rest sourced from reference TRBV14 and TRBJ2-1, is EAGVTQFPSHSVIEKGQTVTLRCDPISGHDNLYWYRRVMGKEIKFLLHFVKESKQDESGMPNNRFLAERTGGTYSTLKVQPAELEDSGVYFCASSQDSRAYNEQFFGPGTRLTVL.